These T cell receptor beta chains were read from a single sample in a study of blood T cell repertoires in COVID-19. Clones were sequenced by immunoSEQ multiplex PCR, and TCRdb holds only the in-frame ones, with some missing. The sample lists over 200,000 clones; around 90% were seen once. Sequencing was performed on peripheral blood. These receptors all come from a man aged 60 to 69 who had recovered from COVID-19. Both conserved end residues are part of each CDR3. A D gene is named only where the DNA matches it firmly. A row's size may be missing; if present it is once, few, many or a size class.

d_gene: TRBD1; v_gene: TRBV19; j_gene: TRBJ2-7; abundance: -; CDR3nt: TGTGCCAGTAGTAACCAAAGAGGGACAGGTGACGGGGAGCAGTACTTC; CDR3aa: CASSNQRGTGDGEQYF
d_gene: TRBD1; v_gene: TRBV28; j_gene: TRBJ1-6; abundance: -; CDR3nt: TGTGCCAGCAGCACGGGACAGTGGAATTCACCCCTCCACTTT; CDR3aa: CASSTGQWNSPLHF
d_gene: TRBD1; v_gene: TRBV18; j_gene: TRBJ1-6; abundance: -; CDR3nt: TGTGCCAGCTCACCAAACAGGGGTGATTCACCCCTCCACTTT; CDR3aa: CASSPNRGDSPLHF
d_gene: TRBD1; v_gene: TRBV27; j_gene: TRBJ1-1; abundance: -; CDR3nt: TGTGCCAGCAGTCCACTTGCTCAGGGGGCTGAAGCTTTCTTT; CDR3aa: CASSPLAQGAEAFF
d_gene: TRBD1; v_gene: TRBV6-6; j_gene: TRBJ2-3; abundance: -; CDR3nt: TGTGCCAGCAGTGATCGGGGACAGGGGTGGGATACGCAGTATTTT; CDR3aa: CASSDRGQGWDTQYF
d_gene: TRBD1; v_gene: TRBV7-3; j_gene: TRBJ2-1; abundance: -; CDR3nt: TGTGCCAGCACGATCGGAGGGGGGACAGGGATAGGTGAGCAGTTCTTC; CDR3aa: CASTIGGGTGIGEQFF
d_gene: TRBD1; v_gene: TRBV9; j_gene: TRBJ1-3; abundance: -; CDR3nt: TGTGCCAGCAGCGTAACAGGGGGAAAAGAGGTGAGCTCTGGAAACACCATATATTTT; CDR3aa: CASSVTGGKEVSSGNTIYF
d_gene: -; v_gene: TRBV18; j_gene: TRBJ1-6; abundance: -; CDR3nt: TGTGCCAGCTCACCACGGGCAGTCTATAATTCACCCCTCCACTTT; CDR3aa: CASSPRAVYNSPLHF
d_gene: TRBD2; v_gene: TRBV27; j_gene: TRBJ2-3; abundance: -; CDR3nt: TGTGCCAGCAGCAAGCGGGAGAGGGCAGATACGCAGTATTTT; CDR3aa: CASSKRERADTQYF
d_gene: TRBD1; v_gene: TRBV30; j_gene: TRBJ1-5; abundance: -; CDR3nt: TGTGCCTGGAGTGGAGACAGGGGGCAGCAGCCCCAGCATTTT; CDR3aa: CAWSGDRGQQPQHF
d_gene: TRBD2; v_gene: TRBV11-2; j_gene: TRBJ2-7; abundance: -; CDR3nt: TGTGCCAGCAGCTGGGGACTATCTACCTACGAGCAGTACTTC; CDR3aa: CASSWGLSTYEQYF
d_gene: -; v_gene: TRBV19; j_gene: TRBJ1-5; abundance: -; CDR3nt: TGTGCCAGTAGTCCGACAGGTCGCAATCAGCCCCAGCATTTT; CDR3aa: CASSPTGRNQPQHF
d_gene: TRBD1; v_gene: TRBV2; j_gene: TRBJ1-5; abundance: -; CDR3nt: TGTGCCAGCAGGGCCGACAGGGGACCCCAGCATTTT; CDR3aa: CASRADRGPQHF
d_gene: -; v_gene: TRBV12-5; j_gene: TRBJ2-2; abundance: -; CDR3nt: TGTGCTAGTGGTTTGGTCCTTGGGGGCGGACGGTGGGAGCTGTTTTTT; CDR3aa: CASGLVLGGGRWELFF
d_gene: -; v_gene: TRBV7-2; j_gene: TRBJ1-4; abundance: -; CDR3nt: TGTGCCAGCAAAGTTACAACGTTAAATGAAAAACTGTTTTTT; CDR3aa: CASKVTTLNEKLFF
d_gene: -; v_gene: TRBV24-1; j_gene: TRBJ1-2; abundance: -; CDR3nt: TGTGCCACCTCCGGGGGGTATGGCTACACCTTC; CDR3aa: CATSGGYGYTF
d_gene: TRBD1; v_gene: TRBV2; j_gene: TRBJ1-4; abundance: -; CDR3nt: TGTGCCAGCAGCCGGACAGGAATTAATGAAAAACTGTTTTTT; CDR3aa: CASSRTGINEKLFF
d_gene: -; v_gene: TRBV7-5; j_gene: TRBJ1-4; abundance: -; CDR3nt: TGTGCCAGAAGCCCCCCACAGGGGGCGAATGAAAAACTGTTTTTT; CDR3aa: CARSPPQGANEKLFF
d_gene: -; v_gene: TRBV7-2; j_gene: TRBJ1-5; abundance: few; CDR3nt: TGTGCCAGCAGCTTAGCAGGGCCCCGGGAGAATCAGCCCCAGCATTTT; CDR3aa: CASSLAGPRENQPQHF
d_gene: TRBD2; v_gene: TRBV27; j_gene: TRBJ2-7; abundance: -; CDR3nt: TGTGCCAGCAGTCCGGGACTAGCGGGAGGAGGGGAGCAGTACTTC; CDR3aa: CASSPGLAGGGEQYF
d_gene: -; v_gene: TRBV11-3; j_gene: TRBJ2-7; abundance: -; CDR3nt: TGTGCCAGCAGCCTAACAGCCTCCTACGAGCAGTACTTC; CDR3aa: CASSLTASYEQYF
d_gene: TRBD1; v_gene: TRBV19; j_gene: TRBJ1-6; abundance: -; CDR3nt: TGTGCCAGTAGTGTTACAGGGGGGGGACCCCTCCACTTT; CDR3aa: CASSVTGGGPLHF
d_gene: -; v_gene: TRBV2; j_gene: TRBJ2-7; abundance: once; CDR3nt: TGTGCCAGCAGTCTAGGCGAGCAGTACTTC; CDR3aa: CASSLGEQYF
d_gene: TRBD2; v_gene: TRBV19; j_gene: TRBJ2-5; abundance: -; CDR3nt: TGTGCCAGTAGTCGGACTAGCGGCGAGACCCAGTACTTC; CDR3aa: CASSRTSGETQYF
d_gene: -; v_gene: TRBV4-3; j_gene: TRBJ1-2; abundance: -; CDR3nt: TGCGCCAGCAGCCAAGCGGCCAGGGTGAACTATGGCTACACCTTC; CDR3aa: CASSQAARVNYGYTF
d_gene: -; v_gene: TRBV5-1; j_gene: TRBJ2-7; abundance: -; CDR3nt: TGCGCCAGCAGCCGGGGGTACGAGCAGTACTTC; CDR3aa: CASSRGYEQYF
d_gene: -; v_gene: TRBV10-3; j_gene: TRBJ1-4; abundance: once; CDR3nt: TGTGCCATCAGTGAGTCGAATCGGCGGGGAGGGGAAAAACTGTTTTTT; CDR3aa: CAISESNRRGGEKLFF
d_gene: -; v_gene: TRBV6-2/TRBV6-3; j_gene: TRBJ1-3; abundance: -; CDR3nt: TGTGCCAGCAGTTACGGGCAGACTGGAAACACCATATATTTT; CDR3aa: CASSYGQTGNTIYF
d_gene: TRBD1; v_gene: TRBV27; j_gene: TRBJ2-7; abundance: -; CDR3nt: TGTGCCAGCCAGGACAGGCGGAGCGAGCAGTACTTC; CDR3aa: CASQDRRSEQYF
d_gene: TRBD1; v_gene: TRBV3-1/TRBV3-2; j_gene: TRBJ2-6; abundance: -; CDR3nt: TGTGCCAGCAGCTTTAGACAGGGCTCGCCTGGGGCCAACGTCCTGACTTTC; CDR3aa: CASSFRQGSPGANVLTF
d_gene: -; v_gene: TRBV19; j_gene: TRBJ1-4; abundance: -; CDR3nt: TGTGCCGCCCGACAGGCAACTAATGAAAAACTGTTTTTT; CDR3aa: CAARQATNEKLFF
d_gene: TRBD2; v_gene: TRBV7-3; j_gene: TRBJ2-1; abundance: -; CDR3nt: TGTGCCAGCAGCTTAAGGGGCGGGGGCTACAATGAGCAGTTCTTC; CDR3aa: CASSLRGGGYNEQFF
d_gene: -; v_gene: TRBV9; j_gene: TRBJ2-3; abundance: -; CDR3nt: TGTGCCAGCAGCGCCGGCTGGGGGGGCCCAGATACGCAGTATTTT; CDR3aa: CASSAGWGGPDTQYF
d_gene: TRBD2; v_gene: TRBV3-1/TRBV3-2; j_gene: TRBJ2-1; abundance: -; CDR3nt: TGTGCCAGCAGCCAGCGACTAGCGGGAGGAAGCAATGAGCAGTTCTTC; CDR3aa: CASSQRLAGGSNEQFF
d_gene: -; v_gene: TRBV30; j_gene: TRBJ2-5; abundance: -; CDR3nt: TGTGCCTGGAGGTCGAGCGGAGCTGGGGAGACCCAGTACTTC; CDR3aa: CAWRSSGAGETQYF
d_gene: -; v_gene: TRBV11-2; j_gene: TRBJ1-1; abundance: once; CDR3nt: TGTGCCAGCAGCCTACAGGTCCTCGGGAGTGAAGCTTTCTTT; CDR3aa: CASSLQVLGSEAFF
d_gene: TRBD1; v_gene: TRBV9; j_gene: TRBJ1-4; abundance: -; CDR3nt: TGTGCCAGCAGCGGCGACAGGGGCAATGAAAAACTGTTTTTT; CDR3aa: CASSGDRGNEKLFF
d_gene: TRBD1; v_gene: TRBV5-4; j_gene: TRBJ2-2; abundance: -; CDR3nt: TGTGCCAGCAGCTCGACAGGGACGTTAAACACCGGGGAGCTGTTTTTT; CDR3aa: CASSSTGTLNTGELFF
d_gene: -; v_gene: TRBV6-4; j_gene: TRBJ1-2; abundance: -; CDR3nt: TGTGCCAGCAGCCCCGCGGGGGGTACCTATGGCTACACCTTC; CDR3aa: CASSPAGGTYGYTF
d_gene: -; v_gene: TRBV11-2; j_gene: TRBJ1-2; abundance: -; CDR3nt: TGTGCCAGCAGCTTCCAGGGCTATGGCTACACCTTC; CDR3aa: CASSFQGYGYTF
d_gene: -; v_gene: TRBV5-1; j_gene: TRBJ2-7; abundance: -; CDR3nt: TGCGCCAGCAGCCTGTCCGGCGGGGTGGTCTACGAGCAGTACTTC; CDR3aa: CASSLSGGVVYEQYF
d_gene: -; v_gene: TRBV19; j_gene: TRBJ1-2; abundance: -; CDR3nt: TGTGCCAGTAGTACAAGGACATTCTATGGCTACACCTTC; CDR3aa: CASSTRTFYGYTF
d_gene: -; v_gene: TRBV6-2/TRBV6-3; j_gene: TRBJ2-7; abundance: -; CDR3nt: TGTGCCAGCAGTTACCGGGGGTGGGCATACGAGCAGTACTTC; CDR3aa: CASSYRGWAYEQYF
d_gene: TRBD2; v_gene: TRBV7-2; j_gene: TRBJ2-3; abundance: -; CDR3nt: TGTGCCAGCACTTGGGCGGGGGGGAGCACAGATACGCAGTATTTT; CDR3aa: CASTWAGGSTDTQYF
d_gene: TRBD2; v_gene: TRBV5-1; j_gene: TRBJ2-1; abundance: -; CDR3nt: TGCGCCAGCACCCAAAAAGGGCTAGCGGGAGGGGGTTCCTACAATGAGCAGTTCTTC; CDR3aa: CASTQKGLAGGGSYNEQFF
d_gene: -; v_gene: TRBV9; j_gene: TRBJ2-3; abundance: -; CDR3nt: TGTGCCAGCAGCGTAGAGCAGGGTTTCACAGATACGCAGTATTTT; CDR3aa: CASSVEQGFTDTQYF
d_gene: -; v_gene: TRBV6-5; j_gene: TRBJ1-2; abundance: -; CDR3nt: TGTGCCACCGCGTACTCAGGGGTTCTAAGAGGCTACACCTTC; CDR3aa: CATAYSGVLRGYTF
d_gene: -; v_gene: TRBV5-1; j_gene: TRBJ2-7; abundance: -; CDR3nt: TGCGCCAGCAGCGGAGGGACAGATCTCCAAGGCGAGCAGTACTTC; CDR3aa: CASSGGTDLQGEQYF
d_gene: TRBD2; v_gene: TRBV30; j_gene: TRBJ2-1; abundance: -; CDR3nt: TGTGCCTGGAGTGGACTAGCGGGAAAGATCGATGAGCAGTTCTTC; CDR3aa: CAWSGLAGKIDEQFF
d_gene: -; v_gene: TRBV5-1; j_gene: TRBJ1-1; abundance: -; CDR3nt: TGCGCCAGCAGCTTGGGGCCCCCGAACCGCCCCACTGAAGCTTTCTTT; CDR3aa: CASSLGPPNRPTEAFF
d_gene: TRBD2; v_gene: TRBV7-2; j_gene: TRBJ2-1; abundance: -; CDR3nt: TGTGCCAGCAGCCCCCGGACTAGCGGGGGGCATCAAGGGCAGTTCTTC; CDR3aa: CASSPRTSGGHQGQFF
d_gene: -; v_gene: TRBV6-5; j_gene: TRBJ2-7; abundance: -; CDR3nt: TGTGCCAGCAGAGGGAGTTGGTACGAGCAGTACTTC; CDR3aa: CASRGSWYEQYF
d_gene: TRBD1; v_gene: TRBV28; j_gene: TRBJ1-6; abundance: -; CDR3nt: TGTGCCAGCTCGACTCCGGGACAGGGGGCAACGGGAAATTCACCCCTCCACTTT; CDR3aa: CASSTPGQGATGNSPLHF
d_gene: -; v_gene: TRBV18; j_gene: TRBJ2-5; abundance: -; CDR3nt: TGTGCCAGCTCTTGGGACCAGGGGGGACAGACCCAGTACTTC; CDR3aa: CASSWDQGGQTQYF
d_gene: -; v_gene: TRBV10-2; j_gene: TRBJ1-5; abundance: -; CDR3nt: TGCGCCAGCAGTGAATCGACATGGGGCAATCAGCCCCAGCATTTT; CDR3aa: CASSESTWGNQPQHF